The 5 T cell receptor beta chains below all came from one sample that was sequenced in a study of T-cell memory formation after mild COVID-19. TCRdb recomputed calls from the 5' RACE reads with MiXCR, one row per CDR3 protein. The sample contains roughly 340,000 distinct CDR3 sequences, roughly 20% of which appear only once. Sequences were obtained from PBMCs or a T cell subset sorted from them (not recorded which). The source is a man aged 18 to 30 who had mild COVID-19 (a few samples of this study predate the infection). Cell type and time point are not known.

The J gene is TRBJ2-1, the V gene TRBV5-6; perhaps TRBD2 as D (5 bases). The germline V gene has CDR1 SGHDT and CDR2 YYEEEE. The V and J ends lost 2 bases and 8 bases respectively, with 8 bases between them. The CDR3 runs 12 residues. CDR3 protein: CASSFSVDEQFF. The CDR3 DNA sequence: TGTGCCAGCAGCTTTAGCGTGGATGAGCAGTTCTTC.

The genes are TRBV7-2 and TRBJ1-5; D is unclear. Germline-derived CDR1 and CDR2 are SGHTA and FQGNSA. The germline V and J ends were trimmed by 3 bases and 2 bases, with 11 bases remaining between them. The CDR3 extends over 15 amino acids. The CDR3 DNA reads TGTGCCAGCAGCTTCTACGTGGGTGGCAATCAGCCCCAGCATTTT. Encoded protein: CASSFYVGGNQPQHF. Drawing the rest from reference TRBV7-2 and TRBJ1-5, the complete variable domain is GAGVSQSPSNKVTEKGKDVELRCDPISGHTALYWYRQSLGQGLEFLIYFQGNSAPDKSGLPSDRFSAERTGGSVSTLTIQRTQQEDSAVYLCASSFYVGGNQPQHFGDGTRLSIL.

This chain uses TRBV2 with TRBJ1-2; possibly TRBD1 for D (6 bases). V lost 6 bases to trimming and J lost 0 bases, with 14 bases between them. The CDR3 totals 15 residues. Germline CDR1 and CDR2: SNHLY and FYNNEI. CDR3 bases: TGTGCCAGCAGAGGCAGGGGTGGGGCTAACTATGGCTACACCTTC. It specifies CASRGRGGANYGYTF.

This clonotype turned up a few times. A read error may produce the germline difference seen at one junction end. J is TRBJ2-7 and V is TRBV12-3 or TRBV12-4; TRBD1 aligns across 9 bases. The CDR3 has 12 amino acids. The CDR3 sequence is CASSLETGQGSF. In nucleotides, the CDR3 is TGTGCCAGCAGCCTAGAGACGGGACAGGGTAGCTTC.

This clonotype was counted between two and nine times. The DNA of the CDR3 is TGTGCCAGCAGCTTACCGTCGTCGGGATCAAACTATGGCTACACCTTC. Amino acids: CASSLPSSGSNYGYTF. The chain uses TRBV7-2 and TRBJ1-2; D remains unclear. CDR3 length equals 16 residues. With 2 bases removed from V and 2 bases from J, the gap between germline ends came to 15 bases. Germline-derived CDR1 and CDR2 are SGHTA and FQGNSA.